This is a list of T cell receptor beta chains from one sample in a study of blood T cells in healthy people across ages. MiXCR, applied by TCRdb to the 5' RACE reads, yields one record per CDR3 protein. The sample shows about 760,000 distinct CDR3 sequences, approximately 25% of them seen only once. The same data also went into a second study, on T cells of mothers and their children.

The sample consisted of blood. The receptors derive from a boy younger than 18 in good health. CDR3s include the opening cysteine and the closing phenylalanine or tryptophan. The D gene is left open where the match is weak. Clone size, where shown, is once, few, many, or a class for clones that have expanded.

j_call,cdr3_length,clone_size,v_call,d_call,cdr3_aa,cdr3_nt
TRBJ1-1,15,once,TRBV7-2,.,CASSLGSPQNTEAFF,TGTGCCAGCAGCTTGGGGTCCCCTCAGAACACTGAAGCTTTCTTT
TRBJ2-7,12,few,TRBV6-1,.,CATGDSTYEQYF,TGTGCCACCGGCGACTCAACCTACGAGCAGTACTTC
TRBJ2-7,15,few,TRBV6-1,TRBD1,CASSEDRTGVNEQYF,TGTGCCAGCAGTGAAGACAGGACAGGGGTAAACGAGCAGTACTTC
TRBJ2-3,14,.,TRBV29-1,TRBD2,CSVPSGRATDTQYF,TGCAGCGTTCCTAGCGGGAGGGCCACAGATACGCAGTATTTT
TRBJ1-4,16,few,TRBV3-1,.,CASSQVPRRVNEKLFF,TGTGCCAGCAGCCAAGTACCCCGGAGGGTGAATGAAAAACTGTTTTTT
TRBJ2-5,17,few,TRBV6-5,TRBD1,CASSYSNTGGFPETQCF,TGTGCCAGCAGTTACTCGAATACAGGGGGATTTCCTGAGACCCAGTGCTTC
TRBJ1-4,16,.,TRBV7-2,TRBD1,CASSPGQGIGDEKLFF,TGTGCCAGCAGCCCGGGACAGGGGATCGGGGATGAAAAACTGTTTTTT
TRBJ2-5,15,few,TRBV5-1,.,CASSPVLAASETQYF,TGCGCCAGCAGCCCGGTACTAGCAGCCTCGGAGACCCAGTACTTC
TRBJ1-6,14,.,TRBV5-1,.,CASSLVHDNSPLHF,TGCGCCAGCAGCTTGGTACACGATAATTCACCCCTCCACTTT
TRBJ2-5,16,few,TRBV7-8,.,CASSLSSGRGVETQYF,TGTGCCAGCAGCTTAAGTTCAGGCAGGGGAGTAGAGACCCAGTACTTC
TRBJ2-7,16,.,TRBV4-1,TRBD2,CASSPITSGAGYEQYF,TGCGCCAGCAGCCCAATCACTAGCGGCGCTGGCTACGAGCAGTACTTC
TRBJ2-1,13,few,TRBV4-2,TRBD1,CASSHLTGTAQFF,TGTGCCAGCAGCCACCTAACCGGGACAGCTCAGTTCTTC